Following are 10 T cell receptor beta chains from one sample sequenced in a study of T cell repertoires in cytomegalovirus infection. Their cognate antigens are unknown. TCRdb re-derived calls from the reads in MiXCR, one entry per CDR3 protein. The sample lists fewer than 150,000 distinct CDR3 sequences; around 30% were seen once. The specimen was CD8+ T cells from cultured PBMCs, collected from culture after CMV antigen stimulation. The receptors originated from a human donor in good health (CMV status not recorded). Some clones in this sample may be carry-over from other donors' samples.

This clonotype was found a few times. The genes are TRBV7-8 and TRBJ1-5; 7 nucleotides line up with TRBD1. Germline trimming cut 1 base from V and 0 bases from J; bases unmatched to any gene: 9. This CDR3 spans 18 amino acids. The germline gives CDR1 SGHVS, CDR2 FQNEAQ. The CDR3 spells CASSLVGTGEYSNQPQHF. The CDR3, as DNA: TGTGCCAGCAGCTTAGTTGGAACAGGGGAATATAGCAATCAGCCCCAGCATTTT. The full variable domain, completed using reference TRBV7-8 and TRBJ1-5, is GAGVSQSPRYKVAKRGQDVALRCDPISGHVSLFWYQQALGQGPEFLTYFQNEAQLDKSGLPSDRFFAERPEGSVSTLKIQRTQQEDSAVYLCASSLVGTGEYSNQPQHFGDGTRLSIL.

The chain carries TRBV12-3 or TRBV12-4 and TRBJ2-3; either TRBD1 or TRBD2 may supply D (5 bases each). The CDR3 has 12 residues. With 3 bases removed from V and 6 bases from J, the gap between germline ends came to 7 bases. CDR3: CASSFWGDTQYF. DNA of the CDR3: TGTGCCAGCAGTTTCTGGGGGGATACGCAGTATTTT.

The chain couples TRBV19 to TRBJ2-3; 9 bases are shared with TRBD2. Per the germline V gene, CDR1 is LNHDA and CDR2 is SQIVND (reference sequence). The trim removed 7 bases at V and 4 bases at J, leaving 12 bases unmatched. This CDR3 contains 16 residues. As DNA, the CDR3 is TGTGCCAGTACCCCCGTTAGCGGGGGAATTCCAGATACGCAGTATTTT. It translates to CASTPVSGGIPDTQYF.

The V call is TRBV2, the J call TRBJ1-1, with TRBD1 identical over 8 bases. Germline V lookup: CDR1 SNHLY, CDR2 FYNNEI. Losses at the gene ends were 7 bases for V and 6 bases for J; bases not matched to a gene: 7. CDR3 size: 13 residues. CDR3 protein: CASTRTGPPEAFF. The CDR3 nucleotides are TGTGCCAGCACCAGGACAGGGCCCCCTGAAGCTTTCTTT.

This clonotype has a single count. V and J are TRBV28 and TRBJ2-6; TRBD1 is a possible D gene (5 bases). Germline-derived CDR1 and CDR2 are MDHEN and SYDVKM. The CDR3 covers 18 residues. The V end was cut by 5 bases, the J end by 0 bases, with 17 bases between. The CDR3 here is CASSTKRSTASGANVLTF. In DNA, the CDR3 is TGTGCCAGCAGTACCAAAAGATCGACAGCCTCTGGGGCCAACGTCCTGACTTTC.

This chain connects TRBV4-1 to TRBJ2-1; D is unresolved. The V gene's germline CDR1 is MGHRA and CDR2 YSYEKL. The V end was cut by 3 bases, the J end by 4 bases, with 22 bases between. CDR3 size: 18 residues. The CDR3 DNA reads as TGCGCCAGCAGCCAGCAGGTCGTGGTCGGATTGGGATACAATGAGCAGTTCTTC. Protein sequence: CASSQQVVVGLGYNEQFF.

The chain carries TRBV6-4 and TRBJ2-3; a possible D gene is TRBD2 (6 bases). V gave up 3 bases and J gave up 1 base, with 8 bases separating them. The CDR3 consists of 14 residues. Looked up from germline, CDR1 is MRHNA and CDR2 is SNTAGT. The CDR3 region is CASSERGGTDTQYF. CDR3 nucleotide sequence: TGTGCCAGCAGTGAACGCGGGGGCACAGATACGCAGTATTTT.

This clonotype was recorded many times. The chain uses TRBV7-6 and TRBJ1-1; D gene unclear. With 1 base removed from V and 1 base from J, the gap between germline ends came to 4 bases. Germline V lookup: CDR1 SGHVS, CDR2 FNYEAQ. The CDR3 length is 13 residues. CDR3 nucleotides: TGTGCCAGCAGCTTAGACAGGAACACTGAAGCTTTCTTT. Translating it yields CASSLDRNTEAFF.

V gene TRBV6-5 combines with J gene TRBJ1-2; D uncertain. Germline V gives CDR1 MNHEY, CDR2 SVGAGI. Trimming removed 4 bases from V and 5 bases from J, with 14 bases in between. This CDR3 has 14 amino acids. The CDR3 DNA reads TGTGCCAGCAGTTCCCTAGCCCCAATTTATGGCTACACCTTC. This translates into CASSSLAPIYGYTF.

This clonotype was recorded a few times. The rearrangement links TRBV7-6 to TRBJ2-1; no reliable D call. This CDR3 comprises 13 residues. The germline gives CDR1 SGHVS, CDR2 FNYEAQ. The V and J ends lost 1 base and 4 bases respectively, with 5 bases between them. The DNA for the CDR3 is TGTGCCAGCAGCTTAGGGATGTACAATGAGCAGTTCTTC. It codes for CASSLGMYNEQFF.